This TCR beta chain was captured in a study of blood T cell repertoires in COVID-19. In the study overall: The origin of the acute and convalescent COVID-19 samples was the United States, Italy and Spain. Sources were T cells, B-cell-depleted T cells, or PBMCs; the material itself was cDNA or gDNA.

TCRdb's copy holds only in-frame clones and misses some; the assay was immunoSEQ multiplex PCR. The sample contains 200,000 or so clones, around nine tenths of which appear only once. The trim removed 4 bases at V and 8 bases at J, leaving 3 bases unmatched. Germline V CDR1 and CDR2: SGHDT, YYEEEE. This CDR3 is built from 14 residues. This TCR was sampled from a woman aged 35 to 49 who had recovered from COVID-19. Sequencing was carried out using peripheral blood. This chain uses TRBV5-6 with TRBJ1-4, with TRBD1 matching 12 bases. The CDR3 bases are TGTGCCAGCAGCGGGACAGGGGGCAGCGAAAAACTGTTTTTT. This codes for CASSGTGGSEKLFF.